These 11 T cell receptor beta chains came from one sample sequenced in a study of blood T cell repertoires in COVID-19. TCRdb keeps only in-frame clones here, not all; method: immunoSEQ multiplex PCR. The sample lists hundreds of thousands of clones; about nine tenths were seen once. The sample consisted of peripheral blood. The source of these receptors is a woman aged 30 to 39 with active or convalescent COVID-19.

The V and J genes are TRBV11-2 and TRBJ1-1; D gene uncertain. Germline assignment: CDR1 SGHAT and CDR2 FQNNGV. The V end was cut by 3 bases, the J end by 6 bases, with 14 bases between. This CDR3 region has 14 residues. The DNA of the CDR3 is TGTGCCAGCAGCTTGGCACTTTTGGGCTCTGAAGCTTTCTTT. It translates to CASSLALLGSEAFF.

This clone was seen more than once but under ten times. The rearrangement links TRBV4-1 to TRBJ1-1; D is ambiguous. Germline V gives CDR1 MGHRA, CDR2 YSYEKL. The V end was cut by 1 base, the J end by 4 bases, with 13 bases between. The length of the CDR3 is 15 residues. CDR3 sequence reads: CASSQVPVGSTEAFF. CDR3 nucleotide sequence: TGCGCCAGCAGCCAAGTTCCCGTCGGTTCCACTGAAGCTTTCTTT.

The chain carries TRBV5-1 and TRBJ1-1, with a possible D match to TRBD1 (5 bases). CDR1 and CDR2 (germline): SGHRS, YFSETQ. CDR3 length: 14 residues. The germline V and J ends were trimmed by 0 bases and 0 bases, with 6 bases remaining between them. CDR3 sequence: CASSLEGVNTEAFF. The CDR3 region has the DNA TGCGCCAGCAGCTTGGAAGGGGTGAACACTGAAGCTTTCTTT.

The V and J genes are TRBV9 and TRBJ1-4, with D possibly being TRBD1 (6 bases). V gave up 3 bases and J gave up 7 bases, with 16 bases separating them. Germline CDR1 reads SGDLS; CDR2 reads YYNGEE. The CDR3 is made up of 15 amino acids. The CDR3 DNA reads as TGTGCCAGCAGCGCCCAACAGGGCTGGAGTGAAAAACTGTTTTTT. It encodes CASSAQQGWSEKLFF.

This chain connects TRBV20-1 to TRBJ2-1, with D possibly TRBD2 on 6 matching bases. Germline CDR1 reads DFQATT; CDR2 reads SNEGSKA (reference sequence). This CDR3 region has 16 residues. Trimming shortened V by 3 bases and J by 5 bases, and 20 bases separated the two germline ends. CDR3 region: CSASSGGAWADNEQFF. CDR3 DNA sequence: TGCAGTGCTAGTTCCGGCGGGGCCTGGGCCGACAATGAGCAGTTCTTC.

Written as DNA, the CDR3 is TGTGCCAGCAGTGATGGGACAGGGTATGGCTACACCTTC. Translation gives CASSDGTGYGYTF. The chain employs TRBV2 and TRBJ1-2, with 9 bases that match TRBD1. The CDR3 length is 13 residues. J lost 5 bases, V lost 3 bases, and 1 base had no gene match. CDR1 is SNHLY, CDR2 FYNNEI, per germline.

The chain employs TRBV4-2 and TRBJ2-3; D is perhaps TRBD2 (5 bases). The V end was cut by 1 base, the J end by 4 bases, with 15 bases between. This CDR3 contains 16 residues. Per germline, CDR1 LGHNA and CDR2 YNFKEQ. CDR3 sequence: CASSQGPIGVADTQYF. The CDR3 DNA sequence: TGTGCCAGCAGCCAAGGTCCGATCGGGGTTGCAGATACGCAGTATTTT.

The V gene is TRBV19, the J gene TRBJ1-4; 9 nucleotides line up with TRBD1. The V gene end was trimmed by 3 bases and the J gene end by 6 bases; junction bases not matched to a gene: 2. Germline V lookup: CDR1 LNHDA, CDR2 SQIVND (reference sequence). This CDR3 region has 14 residues. CDR3 DNA sequence: TGTGCCAGTAGTATGCGACAGGGGGATGAAAAACTGTTTTTT. Translated, it gives CASSMRQGDEKLFF.

The chain couples TRBV5-1 to TRBJ2-7, with TRBD2 identical over 7 bases. Unmatched junction bases numbered 8, after V lost 5 bases and J lost 6 bases. This CDR3 contains 13 residues. Germline CDR1 is SGHRS and CDR2 is YFSETQ. The CDR3 here is CASSVQGGSEQYF. CDR3 in DNA: TGCGCCAGCAGTGTCCAGGGAGGGAGCGAGCAGTACTTC.

The J gene is TRBJ2-1, the V gene TRBV10-1; perhaps TRBD2 as D (5 bases). The germline V gene has CDR1 WNHNN and CDR2 SYGVQD (reference sequence). V was shortened by 0 bases and J by 6 bases, with 12 bases between the two germline ends. CDR3 length equals 15 residues. The CDR3 spells CASSESGVRFNEQFF. In DNA, the CDR3 is TGCGCCAGCAGTGAGTCGGGAGTTCGTTTCAATGAGCAGTTCTTC.

The chain combines TRBV4-1 with TRBJ1-4, with D perhaps TRBD1 (6 bases). V was pared by 2 bases and J by 2 bases, with 12 bases between. CDR1 is MGHRA, CDR2 YSYEKL, per germline. CDR3 length: 16 residues. CDR3 sequence (DNA): TGCGCCAGCAGCCAAAGGCGGGGGCCGACTAATGAAAAACTGTTTTTT. This codes for CASSQRRGPTNEKLFF.